This T cell receptor beta chain derives from a study of blood T cell repertoires in COVID-19. On the study more broadly: From T cells, B-cell-depleted T cells, or PBMCs came the material, which was cDNA or gDNA.

Sequencing was performed with immunoSEQ multiplex PCR; in TCRdb, only in-frame clones are kept and a portion is missing. The sample yields 70,000 to 95,000 clones, 85% seen once. Germline V gives CDR1 ENHRY, CDR2 SYGVKD. The CDR3 has 17 amino acids. V dropped 4 bases and J dropped 2; count of bases not matched to a gene: 4. Sequenced sample: peripheral blood. The J gene is TRBJ2-1, the V gene TRBV10-3, with 14 bases lining up with TRBD2. This TCR was recovered from an older man with active or convalescent COVID-19. CDR3 protein: CAISGLAGGQTYNEQFF. In nucleotides, the CDR3 is TGTGCCATCAGTGGACTAGCGGGAGGGCAGACCTACAATGAGCAGTTCTTC.